The 9 T cell receptor beta chains below come from one sample, sequenced in a study of cytomegalovirus exposure and HLA in healthy donors. The PCR was carried out with 60 Vbeta primers and 13 Jbeta primers. Data came from immunoSEQ multiplex PCR; TCRdb stores just in-frame clones and leaves some out. The sample carries approximately 80,000 clones, over 65% recorded once. Material for sequencing was PBMCs. The source is a man aged 25-40 years in good health and CMV-seropositive.

This clone was observed once. The chain recombines TRBV4-2 with TRBJ2-5, with D tentatively TRBD1 (5 bases). The J call may not be correct, given that the DNA end is closer to TRBJ2-7. This CDR3 has 14 amino acids. CDR1 and CDR2 (germline): LGHNA, YNFKEQ. The CDR3 protein is CASSVGQGPYEQYF. CDR3 bases: TGTGCCAGCAGCGTAGGGCAGGGTCCCTACGAGCAGTACTTC.

The chain combines TRBV30 with TRBJ2-1; D might be TRBD2 (6 bases). V lost 3 bases and J 3 bases, leaving 6 bases between the germline ends. Germline CDR1 is GTSNPN and CDR2 is SVGIG (reference sequence). This CDR3 spans 12 amino acids. CDR3 coding DNA: TGTGCCTGGAGGGGGGGCTACAATGAGCAGTTCTTC. Amino acid sequence: CAWRGGYNEQFF.

The rearrangement joins TRBV5-1 to TRBJ1-2; the match to TRBD1 covers 8 bases. V shed 3 bases, J shed 5 bases, and the junction held 9 bases outside the gene matches. This CDR3 is 15 amino acids long. Germline values: CDR1 SGHRS, CDR2 YFSETQ. CDR3 DNA sequence: TGCGCCAGCAGCTCAAGACAGGGGATGGGGTATGGCTACACCTTC. Encoded protein: CASSSRQGMGYGYTF.

CDR3: CAWSGARRDYGYTF. In DNA form, the CDR3 reads TGTGCCTGGAGTGGAGCCAGGCGAGACTATGGCTACACCTTC. The chain recombines TRBV30 with TRBJ1-2; no clear D gene. V dropped 1 base and J dropped 3 bases, with 12 bases sitting between them. The CDR3 covers 14 residues. CDR1 is GTSNPN, CDR2 SVGIG, per germline (reference sequence).

V gene TRBV5-1 combines with J gene TRBJ2-7, with D possibly being TRBD2 (6 bases). Trimming took off 1 base at V and 2 bases at J, with 16 bases between the two ends. CDR3 length equals 16 residues. From germline, CDR1 is SGHRS and CDR2 YFSETQ. The CDR3: CASSLMAGIGAYEQYF. The CDR3 DNA reads TGCGCCAGCAGCTTGATGGCGGGGATTGGGGCCTACGAGCAGTACTTC.

In its sample, this clone was seen once. The chain couples TRBV7-9 to TRBJ2-7, with a possible D match to TRBD2 (6 bases). V was pared by 2 bases and J by 6 bases, with 14 bases between. The length of the CDR3 is 14 residues. Germline CDR1 reads SEHNR; CDR2 reads FQNEAQ (reference sequence). CDR3 residues: CASSLSAGWSEQYF. The DNA of the CDR3 is TGTGCCAGCAGCTTATCCGCGGGATGGAGCGAGCAGTACTTC.

The genes are TRBV2 and TRBJ2-2, with 7 bases identical to TRBD1. The trim removed 3 bases at V and 0 bases at J, leaving 4 bases unmatched. In germline, CDR1 is SNHLY, CDR2 FYNNEI. The CDR3 contains 16 residues. The CDR3 coding sequence is TGTGCCAGCAGTGATCTCCAGGGGGCGAACACCGGGGAGCTGTTTTTT. Encoded protein: CASSDLQGANTGELFF.

The V and J genes are TRBV28 and TRBJ2-3, with 12 bases that match TRBD1. This CDR3 has 15 amino acids. Per germline, CDR1 MDHEN and CDR2 SYDVKM. V was clipped by 3 bases and J by 5 bases; unmatched bases: 3. This CDR3 is CASSLGQGARDTQYF. The DNA of the CDR3 is TGTGCCAGCAGTTTGGGACAGGGGGCGAGAGATACGCAGTATTTT.

V gene TRBV5-4 combines with J gene TRBJ1-1, with a tentative D call TRBD1 (5 bases). CDR3 length: 14 amino acids. From germline, CDR1 is SGHNT and CDR2 YYREEE (reference sequence). Trimming shortened V by 0 bases and J by 2 bases, and 8 bases separated the two germline ends. CDR3 in DNA: TGTGCCAGCAGCTTGGGTGACAGAAACACTGAAGCTTTCTTT. Its protein is CASSLGDRNTEAFF. Looking up the rest from reference TRBV5-4 and TRBJ1-1 gives the full variable domain: ETGVTQSPTHLIKTRGQQVTLRCSSQSGHNTVSWYQQALGQGPQFIFQYYREEENGRGNFPPRFSGLQFPNYSSELNVNALELDDSALYLCASSLGDRNTEAFFGQGTRLTVV.